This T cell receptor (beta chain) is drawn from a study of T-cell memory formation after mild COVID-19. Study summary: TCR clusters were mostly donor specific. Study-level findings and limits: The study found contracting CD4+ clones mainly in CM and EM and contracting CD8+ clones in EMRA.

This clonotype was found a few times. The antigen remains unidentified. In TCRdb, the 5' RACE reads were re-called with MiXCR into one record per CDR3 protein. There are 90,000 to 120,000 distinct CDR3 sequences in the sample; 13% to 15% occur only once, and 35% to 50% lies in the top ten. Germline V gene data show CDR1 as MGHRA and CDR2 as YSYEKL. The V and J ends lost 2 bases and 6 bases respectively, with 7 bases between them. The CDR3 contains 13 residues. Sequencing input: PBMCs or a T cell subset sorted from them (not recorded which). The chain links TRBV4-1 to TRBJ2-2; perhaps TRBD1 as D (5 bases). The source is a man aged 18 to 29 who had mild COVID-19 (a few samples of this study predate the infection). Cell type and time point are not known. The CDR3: CASSQQGPGELFF. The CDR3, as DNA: TGCGCCAGCAGCCAACAGGGTCCCGGGGAGCTGTTTTTT.